This TCR beta chain was observed in a study of tumor-infiltrating lymphocytes in primary liver carcinoma. Bulk tissue was left unsorted, and RNA and DNA were co-extracted from 20-30 mg of it. CDR1 is SGHAT, CDR2 FQNNGV, per germline. This CDR3 has 16 amino acids. Reverse transcription of approximately 500 ng total RNA with a constant-region primer produced TCR beta cDNA. Modified slightly, ARM-PCR produced TCR beta libraries over three nested multiplex PCR rounds. With TRBV1-TRBV30 forward primers and a C-beta reverse primer, the first two PCR rounds were run for roughly 10 cycles each. TCRdb used MiXCR to reprocess the multiplex PCR reads, holding one entry per CDR3 protein. The sample has fewer than 75,000 distinct CDR3 sequences; approximately 74% are singletons.

The chain is built from TRBV11-2 and TRBJ1-1, with a weak D call TRBD1 (5 bases). This TCR came from a man between 35 and 55 years old with primary liver carcinoma and hepatitis B virus infection. The specimen sequenced was liver tumor tissue from sampling region 4. Subset given: tumor region T4, right-lateral pole. The CDR3 is CTISPLPDTMNTEAFF. The CDR3 DNA is TGTACCATCAGCCCTTTACCGGACACCATGAACACTGAAGCTTTCTTT.